This TCR beta chain was identified in a study of identical twins. The study, taken as a whole, reports: Where beta out-of-frame sequences were concerned, excess twin sharing was weaker.

This clonotype was observed a handful of times. Its antigen remains unknown. Via MiXCR, TCRdb re-called the 5' RACE reads, giving one row per CDR3 protein. There are 450,000 to 650,000 distinct CDR3 sequences in the sample; about 16% occur only once, and 0.44% lies in the top ten. This CDR3 has 12 amino acids. The ends were cut back, 3 bases at V and 0 bases at J, with 5 bases in the middle. CDR1 and CDR2 (germline): SQVTM, ANQGSEA. These data also formed part of another study, on yellow fever vaccine responses in identical twins.

This chain connects TRBV29-1 to TRBJ2-5; D not certain. This TCR derives from a woman between 18 and 30 years old in good health. Sequenced: CD4+ T cells sorted from blood. CDR3 sequence reads: CSVEEYQETQYF. CDR3 bases: TGCAGCGTTGAGGAGTACCAAGAGACCCAGTACTTC.